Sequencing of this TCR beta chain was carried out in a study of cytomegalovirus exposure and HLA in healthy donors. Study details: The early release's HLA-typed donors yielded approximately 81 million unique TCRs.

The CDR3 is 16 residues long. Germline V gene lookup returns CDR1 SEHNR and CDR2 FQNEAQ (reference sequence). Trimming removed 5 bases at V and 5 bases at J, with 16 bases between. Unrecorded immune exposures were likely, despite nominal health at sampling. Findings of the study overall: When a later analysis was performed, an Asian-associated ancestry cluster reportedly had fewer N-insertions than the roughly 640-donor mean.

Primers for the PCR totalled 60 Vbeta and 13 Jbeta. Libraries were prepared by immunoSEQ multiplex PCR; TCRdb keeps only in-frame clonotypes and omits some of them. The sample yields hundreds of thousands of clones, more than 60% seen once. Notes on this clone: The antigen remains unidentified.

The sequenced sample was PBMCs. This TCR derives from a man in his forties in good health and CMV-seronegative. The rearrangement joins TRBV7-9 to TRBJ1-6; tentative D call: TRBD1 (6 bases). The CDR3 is CASSPSGGGHNSPLHF. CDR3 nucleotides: TGTGCCAGCAGCCCCTCGGGAGGGGGGCATAATTCACCCCTCCACTTT.